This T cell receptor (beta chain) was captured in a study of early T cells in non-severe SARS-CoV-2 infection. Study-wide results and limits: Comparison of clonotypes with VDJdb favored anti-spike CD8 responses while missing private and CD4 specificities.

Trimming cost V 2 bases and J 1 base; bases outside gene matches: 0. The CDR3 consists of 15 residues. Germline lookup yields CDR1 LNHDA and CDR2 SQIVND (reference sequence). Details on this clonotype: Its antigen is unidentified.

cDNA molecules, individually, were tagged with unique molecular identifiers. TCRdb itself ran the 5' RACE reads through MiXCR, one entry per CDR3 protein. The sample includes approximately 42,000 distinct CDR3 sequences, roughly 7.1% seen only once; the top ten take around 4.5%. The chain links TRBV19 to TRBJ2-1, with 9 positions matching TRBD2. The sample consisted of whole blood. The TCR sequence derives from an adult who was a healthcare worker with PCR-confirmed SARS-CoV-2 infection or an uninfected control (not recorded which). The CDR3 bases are TGTGCCAGTAGTATAAGCGGGGGGTCCTACAATGAGCAGTTCTTC. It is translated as CASSISGGSYNEQFF.